The 3 T cell receptor beta chains below come from one sample, sequenced in a study of T cells in Graves' hyperthyroidism and ophthalmopathy. Amplified TCR beta CDR3 regions came from RNA transcripts. The TCR CDR3 was amplified in a first-round RT-PCR using the HTBI primer set. A single record per CDR3 protein comes from TCRdb applying MiXCR to the multiplex PCR reads. The repertoire holds 550,000 to 800,000 distinct CDR3 sequences, with about 15% as singletons. Specimen: blood. The receptor source for this set is a man younger than 35 with Graves' hyperthyroidism.

The chain combines TRBV28 with TRBJ2-3; the match to TRBD2 covers 15 bases. CDR1 is MDHEN, CDR2 SYDVKM, per germline. The length of the CDR3 is 18 residues. V lost 2 bases and J lost 0; bases outside the gene matches: 3. The CDR3 region is CASSLGGLAGGSTDTQYF. CDR3 DNA sequence: TGTGCCAGCAGTTTAGGTGGACTAGCGGGAGGGAGCACAGATACGCAGTATTTT.

As concerns this clonotype: A much bigger clone sits one base away, suggesting this may be a read error. The chain uses TRBV20-1 and TRBJ2-1; the match to TRBD2 covers 8 bases. Trimming cost V 6 bases and J 4 bases; bases outside gene matches: 11. CDR1 DFQATT and CDR2 SNEGSKA come from the germline V gene (reference sequence). The CDR3 is 15 residues long. CDR3 loop: CSAEGAGERYNEQFF. The CDR3 DNA reads TGCAGTGCCGAAGGAGCGGGAGAGCGTTACAATGAGCAGTTCTTC.

This rearrangement joins TRBV9 to TRBJ1-2, with TRBD1 matching 11 bases. The CDR3 runs to 15 residues. Unmatched junction bases numbered 5, after V lost 4 bases and J lost 3 bases. Per germline, CDR1 SGDLS and CDR2 YYNGEE. The CDR3 spells CASSRDRGRYYGYTF. The CDR3, as DNA: TGTGCCAGCAGCCGGGACAGGGGGAGATACTATGGCTACACCTTC.